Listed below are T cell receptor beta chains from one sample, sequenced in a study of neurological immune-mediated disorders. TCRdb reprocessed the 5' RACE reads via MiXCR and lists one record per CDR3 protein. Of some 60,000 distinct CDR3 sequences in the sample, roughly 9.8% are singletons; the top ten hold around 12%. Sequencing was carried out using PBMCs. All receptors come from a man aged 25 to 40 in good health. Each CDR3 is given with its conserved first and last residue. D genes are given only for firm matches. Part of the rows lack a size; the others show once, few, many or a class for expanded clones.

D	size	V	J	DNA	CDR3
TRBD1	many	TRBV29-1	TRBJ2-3	TGCTCCTTGACGGGGACAGGTGAAGGAACAGATACGCAGTATTTT	CSLTGTGEGTDTQYF
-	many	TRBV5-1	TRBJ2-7	TGCGCCAGCAGCTTGGGGGGACAAAGCTCCTACGAGCAGTACTTC	CASSLGGQSSYEQYF
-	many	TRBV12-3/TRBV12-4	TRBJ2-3	TGTGCCAGCAGATCGACCCTCTTTGGAGATACGCAGTATTTT	CASRSTLFGDTQYF
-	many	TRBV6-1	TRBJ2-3	TGTGCCAGCAGCCGACTAGTTGGTAACACAGATACGCAGTATTTT	CASSRLVGNTDTQYF
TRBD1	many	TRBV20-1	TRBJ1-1	TGCAGTGCGACAGGGTTGGGAGGCACTGAAGCTTTCTTT	CSATGLGGTEAFF
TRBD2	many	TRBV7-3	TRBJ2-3	TGTGCCAGCAGCTTCACGGGCGGGAGGGTAGATACGCAGTATTTT	CASSFTGGRVDTQYF
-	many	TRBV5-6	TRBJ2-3	TGTGCCAGCAGCTACACAGATACGCAGTATTTT	CASSYTDTQYF
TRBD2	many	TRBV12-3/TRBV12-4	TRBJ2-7	TGTGCCAGCACCATACTAGCGGGAAGATACGAGCAGTACTTC	CASTILAGRYEQYF
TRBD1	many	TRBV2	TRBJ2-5	TGTGCCAGCAGGGACAGGGCCTACCGGACCCAGTACTTC	CASRDRAYRTQYF
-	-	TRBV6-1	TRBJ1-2	TGTGCCAGCAGTGAAGCGGGTAGCTATGGCTACACCTTC	CASSEAGSYGYTF
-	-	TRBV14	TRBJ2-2	TGTGCCAGCAGCCAAGAGGCCGTCGGCACCGGGGAGCTGTTTTTT	CASSQEAVGTGELFF
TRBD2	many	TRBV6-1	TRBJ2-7	TGTGCCAGCAGTGAAGGCAGCGGGAGACACTACGAGCAGTACTTC	CASSEGSGRHYEQYF
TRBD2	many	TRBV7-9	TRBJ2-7	TGTGCCAGCAGCCCCGGGACTAGCGTTCCTTACGAGCAGTACTTC	CASSPGTSVPYEQYF
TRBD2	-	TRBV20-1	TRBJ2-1	TGCAGTGCTAGCGCCGGACTAGCGGGAAGATGGTACAATGAGCAGTTCTTC	CSASAGLAGRWYNEQFF
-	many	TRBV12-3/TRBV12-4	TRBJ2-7	TGTGCCAGCAGAACGGGAGACGGGCCCTACGAGCAGTACTTC	CASRTGDGPYEQYF